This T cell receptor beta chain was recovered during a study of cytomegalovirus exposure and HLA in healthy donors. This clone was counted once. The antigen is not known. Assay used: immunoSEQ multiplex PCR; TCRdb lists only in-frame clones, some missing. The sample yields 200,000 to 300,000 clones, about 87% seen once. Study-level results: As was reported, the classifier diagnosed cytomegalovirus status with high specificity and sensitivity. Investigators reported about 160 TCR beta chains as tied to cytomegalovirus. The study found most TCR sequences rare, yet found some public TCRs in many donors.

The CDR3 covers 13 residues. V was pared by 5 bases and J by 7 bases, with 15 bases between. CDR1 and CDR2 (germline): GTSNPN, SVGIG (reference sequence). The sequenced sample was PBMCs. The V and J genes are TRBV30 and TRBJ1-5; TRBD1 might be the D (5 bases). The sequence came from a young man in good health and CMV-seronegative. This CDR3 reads CAWDSGGLQPQHF. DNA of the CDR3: TGTGCCTGGGACTCGGGGGGGTTACAGCCCCAGCATTTT.